Below are 20 T cell receptor beta chains sequenced from a single sample in a study of shared clonotypes between healthy human individuals. Measured with immunoSEQ multiplex PCR; TCRdb has only the in-frame clones, and not every one. The sample includes 2,100,000 or so clones, approximately 94% of them seen just once. Sequenced material: naive CD4+ T cells sorted from blood. Subset described: CD45RA+ positively selected. These receptors came from a man aged 18 to 35 in good health.

The chain has TRBV10-3 and TRBJ2-5; 7 nucleotides align to TRBD2. This CDR3 has 14 amino acids. V lost 2 bases to trimming and J lost 5 bases; unmatched junction nucleotides: 5. Germline V gene data show CDR1 as ENHRY and CDR2 as SYGVKD. For the CDR3, the DNA is TGTGCCATCAGTGAGGGCGGGAGCAGGGAGACCCAGTACTTC. It translates to CAISEGGSRETQYF.

This clone was seen a single time. V and J are TRBV10-3 and TRBJ1-2; D gene ambiguous. The V and J ends lost 3 bases and 5 bases respectively, with 10 bases between them. CDR3 size: 13 residues. Per the germline V gene, CDR1 is ENHRY and CDR2 is SYGVKD. CDR3 DNA sequence: TGTGCCATCAGTGAACTACCTGATTATGGCTACACCTTC. Translated, it gives CAISELPDYGYTF.

The J gene is TRBJ2-7, the V gene TRBV18; maybe TRBD2 (6 bases). The V end lost 0 bases, the J end lost 6 bases, and 9 bases lay between the germline ends. Germline loops: CDR1 KGHSH, CDR2 LQKENI. The CDR3 has 13 residues. The CDR3 bases are TGTGCCAGCTCACCACCGGGGGGACGCGAGCAGTACTTC. As protein: CASSPPGGREQYF.

The rearrangement links TRBV19 to TRBJ2-7; weak D call: TRBD2 (6 bases). Germline V gene lookup returns CDR1 LNHDA and CDR2 SQIVND (reference sequence). This CDR3 is built from 14 residues. V gave up 7 bases and J gave up 5 bases, with 18 bases separating them. The CDR3 region has the DNA TGTGCCAGTAATATTGGAGGGCTGGGTGACGAGCAGTACTTC. Its translation: CASNIGGLGDEQYF.

The chain employs TRBV27 and TRBJ1-2; no definite D call. V was trimmed by 3 bases and J by 7 bases, leaving 18 bases between them. In germline, CDR1 is MNHEY, CDR2 SMNVEV (reference sequence). The CDR3 totals 15 residues. CDR3 in amino acids: CASSLIIGPSVGYTF. The CDR3 DNA sequence: TGTGCCAGCAGTTTGATCATAGGGCCCTCGGTTGGCTACACCTTC.

This sequence joins TRBV5-1 and TRBJ2-2, with TRBD2 matching over 13 bases. The V segment lost 2 bases and the J segment 4 bases; nucleotides outside the gene matches: 11. From germline, CDR1 is SGHRS and CDR2 YFSETQ. CDR3 length equals 19 residues. This chain's CDR3 is CASSFSGTSGIGRTGELFF. CDR3 coding DNA: TGCGCCAGCAGCTTCTCCGGGACTAGCGGGATTGGGCGCACCGGGGAGCTGTTTTTT.

This clone was seen a single time. This chain joins TRBV5-1 and TRBJ2-5; 7 bases agree with TRBD1. The CDR3 consists of 14 residues. The junction had 3 bases not matched to a gene; V was cut back by 0 bases and J by 4 bases. CDR1 SGHRS and CDR2 YFSETQ come from the germline V gene. CDR3 loop: CASSLANRGETQYF. The CDR3 nucleotides are TGCGCCAGCAGCTTGGCCAACAGGGGAGAGACCCAGTACTTC.

The chain recombines TRBV6-5 with TRBJ2-3; either TRBD1 or TRBD2 may fit D (5 bases each). The CDR3 length is 14 residues. The germline V gene encodes CDR1 MNHEY and CDR2 SVGAGI. The ends were cut back, 2 bases at V and 5 bases at J, with 11 bases in the middle. The CDR3 loop is CASSYGTPRDTQYF. The CDR3 bases are TGTGCCAGCAGTTACGGGACGCCCCGAGATACGCAGTATTTT.

This clone was detected once. The chain couples TRBV10-3 to TRBJ2-6, with 10 bases identical to TRBD1. The germline V gene has CDR1 ENHRY and CDR2 SYGVKD. There are 18 residues in the CDR3. Trimming cost V 6 bases and J 0 bases; bases outside gene matches: 8. The CDR3 DNA sequence: TGTGCCATCAGCCACGGGACAGGGGATCCCTCTGGGGCCAACGTCCTGACTTTC. Protein product: CAISHGTGDPSGANVLTF.

The chain joins TRBV7-2 to TRBJ1-3, with D uncertain. The V gene's germline CDR1 is SGHTA and CDR2 FQGNSA. V was trimmed by 1 base and J by 4 bases, leaving 11 bases between them. This CDR3 contains 15 residues. In nucleotides, the CDR3 is TGTGCCAGCAGCTTAGTTTATGGGTCAGGAAACACCATATATTTT. Translating it yields CASSLVYGSGNTIYF.

With respect to this clone: This sample also contains other DNA sequences that code for the same CDR3. The chain uses TRBV9 and TRBJ1-2; no clear D. Trimming removed 0 bases at V and 4 bases at J, with 4 bases between. There are 12 residues in the CDR3. In germline, CDR1 is SGDLS, CDR2 YYNGEE. The CDR3 DNA is TGTGCCAGCAGCGTAGAGGGCTATGGCTACACCTTC. Amino acid sequence: CASSVEGYGYTF.

The rearrangement links TRBV29-1 to TRBJ2-5; perhaps TRBD1 as D (5 bases). This CDR3 region has 15 residues. V lost 5 bases, J lost 1 base, and 17 bases lay in between. Germline V gene lookup returns CDR1 SQVTM and CDR2 ANQGSEA. The CDR3 DNA reads as TGCAGCGTTATCCGGCGAGACAGAAGCCAAGAGACCCAGTACTTC. Residues: CSVIRRDRSQETQYF.

The rearrangement joins TRBV5-6 to TRBJ1-2; 7 bases are a match to TRBD1. Per germline, CDR1 SGHDT and CDR2 YYEEEE. Trimming removed 4 bases from V and 4 bases from J; junction bases left unmatched: 7. CDR3 length equals 14 residues. The DNA for the CDR3 is TGTGCCAGCAGCATAAACAGGGGCGGCTATGGCTACACCTTC. This encodes CASSINRGGYGYTF.

The chain combines TRBV14 with TRBJ2-4, with D possibly being TRBD2 (5 bases). Germline values: CDR1 SGHDN, CDR2 FVKESK. There are 18 residues in the CDR3. Trimming took 1 base from V and 3 from J, leaving 19 bases between them. CDR3: CASSQATGIRSRKNIQYF. The CDR3 bases are TGTGCCAGCAGCCAAGCAACGGGGATCAGGTCGCGCAAAAACATTCAGTACTTC.

The chain links TRBV5-6 to TRBJ1-1; possible D gene TRBD1, 5 bases. The V gene lost 2 bases and the J gene lost 4 bases, with 12 bases spanning the gap. The CDR3 is made up of 14 amino acids. CDR1 SGHDT and CDR2 YYEEEE come from the germline V gene. The CDR3 DNA is TGTGCCAGCAGCTTCCGAGGTGGGGCCACTGAAGCTTTCTTT. This sequence encodes CASSFRGGATEAFF.

This chain connects TRBV19 to TRBJ2-2, with 9 positions matching TRBD1. V was clipped by 4 bases and J by 6 bases; unmatched bases: 3. Germline lookup yields CDR1 LNHDA and CDR2 SQIVND (reference sequence). The CDR3 covers 14 residues. CDR3 sequence (DNA): TGTGCCAGTAGTAGGGACAGGGCCGCCGGGGAGCTGTTTTTT. Translating it yields CASSRDRAAGELFF.

This rearrangement joins TRBV30 to TRBJ2-5; D may be TRBD1 (5 bases). The CDR3 totals 11 residues. Germline V gene data show CDR1 as GTSNPN and CDR2 as SVGIG (reference sequence). The germline V and J ends were trimmed by 7 bases and 2 bases, with 8 bases remaining between them. CDR3 bases: TGTGCCTCTCGACAGCAAGAGACCCAGTACTTC. Translating it yields CASRQQETQYF.

The chain employs TRBV6-1 and TRBJ1-1; 8 bases match TRBD1. This CDR3 region has 14 residues. The V gene end was trimmed by 6 bases and the J gene end by 0 bases; junction bases not matched to a gene: 3. Germline V gene sequence: CDR1 MNHNS, CDR2 SASEGT. CDR3 nucleotide sequence: TGTGCCAGCAGAAAGGGACAGGTGAACACTGAAGCTTTCTTT. This codes for CASRKGQVNTEAFF.

The chain is built from TRBV2 and TRBJ2-5; D ambiguous. The CDR3 loop spans 11 amino acids. Germline CDR1 SNHLY, CDR2 FYNNEI. The germline V and J ends were trimmed by 7 bases and 5 bases, with 8 bases remaining between them. CDR3 coding DNA: TGTGCCAGCAATAGCTTCGAGACCCAGTACTTC. Its protein is CASNSFETQYF.

The CDR3 protein is CASSFGTTNEKLFF. DNA for the CDR3: TGTGCCAGCAGCTTCGGGACAACTAATGAAAAACTGTTTTTT. This chain joins TRBV7-2 and TRBJ1-4; no definite D call. The CDR3 has 14 residues. Looked up from germline, CDR1 is SGHTA and CDR2 is FQGNSA. V was clipped by 3 bases and J by 0 bases, with 5 bases between them.